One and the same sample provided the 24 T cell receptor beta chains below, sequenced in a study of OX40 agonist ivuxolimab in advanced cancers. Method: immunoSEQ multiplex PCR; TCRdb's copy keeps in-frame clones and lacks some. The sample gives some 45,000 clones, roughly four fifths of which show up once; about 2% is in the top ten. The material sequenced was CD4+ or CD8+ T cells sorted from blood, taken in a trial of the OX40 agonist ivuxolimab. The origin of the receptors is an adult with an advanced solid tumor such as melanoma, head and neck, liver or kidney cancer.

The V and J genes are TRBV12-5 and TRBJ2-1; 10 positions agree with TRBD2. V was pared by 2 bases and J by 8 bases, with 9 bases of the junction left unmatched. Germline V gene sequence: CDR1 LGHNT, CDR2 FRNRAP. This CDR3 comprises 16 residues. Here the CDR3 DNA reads TGTGCTAGTGGTTTGATAGTTAGCGGGAGGTATTATGAGCAGTTCTTC. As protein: CASGLIVSGRYYEQFF.

The CDR3 reads CASSDWQGANEQFF. The CDR3, as DNA: TGTGCCAGCAGTGACTGGCAGGGGGCGAATGAGCAGTTCTTC. The V gene is TRBV25-1, the J gene TRBJ2-1; TRBD1 matches at 8 bases. Germline CDR1 MGHDK, CDR2 SYGVNS. The CDR3 covers 14 residues. Germline trimming cut 3 bases from V and 7 bases from J; bases unmatched to any gene: 5. The full variable domain, its missing parts supplied by reference TRBV25-1 and TRBJ2-1, is EADIYQTPRYLVIGTGKKITLECSQTMGHDKMYWYQQDPGMELHLIHYSYGVNSTEKGDLSSESTVSRIRTEHFPLTLESARPSHTSQYLCASSDWQGANEQFFGPGTRLTVL.

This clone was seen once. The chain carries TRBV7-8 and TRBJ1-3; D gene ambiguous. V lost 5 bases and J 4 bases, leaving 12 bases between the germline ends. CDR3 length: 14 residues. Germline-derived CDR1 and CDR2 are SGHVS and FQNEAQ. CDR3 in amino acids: CASSTDRGGNTIYF. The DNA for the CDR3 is TGTGCCAGCAGCACCGATCGAGGCGGAAACACCATATATTTT.

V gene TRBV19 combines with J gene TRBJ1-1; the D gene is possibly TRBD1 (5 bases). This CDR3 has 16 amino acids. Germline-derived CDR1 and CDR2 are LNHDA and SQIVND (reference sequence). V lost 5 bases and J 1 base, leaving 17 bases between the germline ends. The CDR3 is CASSWGVRHTNTEAFF. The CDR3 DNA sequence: TGTGCCAGTAGTTGGGGGGTTCGACATACGAACACTGAAGCTTTCTTT.

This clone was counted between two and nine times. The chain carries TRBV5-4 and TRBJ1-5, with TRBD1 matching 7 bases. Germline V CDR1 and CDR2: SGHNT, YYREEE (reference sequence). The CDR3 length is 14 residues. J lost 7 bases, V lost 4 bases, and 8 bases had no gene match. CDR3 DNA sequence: TGTGCCAGCAGCCTGCAAGGGGGCGGCCAGCCCCAGCATTTT. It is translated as CASSLQGGGQPQHF. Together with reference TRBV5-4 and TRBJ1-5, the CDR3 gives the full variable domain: ETGVTQSPTHLIKTRGQQVTLRCSSQSGHNTVSWYQQALGQGPQFIFQYYREEENGRGNFPPRFSGLQFPNYSSELNVNALELDDSALYLCASSLQGGGQPQHFGDGTRLSIL.

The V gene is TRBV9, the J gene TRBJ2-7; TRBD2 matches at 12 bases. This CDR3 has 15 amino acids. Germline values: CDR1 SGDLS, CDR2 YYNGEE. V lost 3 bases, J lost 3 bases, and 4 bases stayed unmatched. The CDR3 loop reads CASSASSGGGYEQYF. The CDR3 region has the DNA TGTGCCAGCAGCGCCTCTAGCGGGGGGGGCTACGAGCAGTACTTC.

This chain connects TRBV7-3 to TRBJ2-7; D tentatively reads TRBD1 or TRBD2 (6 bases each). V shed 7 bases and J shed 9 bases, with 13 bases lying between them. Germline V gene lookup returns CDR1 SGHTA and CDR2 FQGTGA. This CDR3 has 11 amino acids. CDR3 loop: CASIDGGRQYF. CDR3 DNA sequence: TGTGCCAGCATCGACGGGGGCCGGCAGTACTTC.

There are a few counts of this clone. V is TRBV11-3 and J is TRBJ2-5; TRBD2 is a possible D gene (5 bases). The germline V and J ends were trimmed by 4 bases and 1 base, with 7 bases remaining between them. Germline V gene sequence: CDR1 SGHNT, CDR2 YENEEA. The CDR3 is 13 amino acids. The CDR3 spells CASSSGVQETQYF. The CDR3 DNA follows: TGTGCCAGCAGCTCCGGGGTCCAAGAGACCCAGTACTTC.

The CDR3 sequence is CASSFGGNTEAFF. Written as DNA, the CDR3 is TGTGCCAGCAGCTTTGGGGGGAACACTGAAGCTTTCTTT. This sequence joins TRBV7-2 and TRBJ1-1; D may be TRBD1 (5 bases). Trimming removed 3 bases from V and 1 base from J, with 6 bases in between. The CDR3 has 13 amino acids. Germline CDR1 reads SGHTA; CDR2 reads FQGNSA.

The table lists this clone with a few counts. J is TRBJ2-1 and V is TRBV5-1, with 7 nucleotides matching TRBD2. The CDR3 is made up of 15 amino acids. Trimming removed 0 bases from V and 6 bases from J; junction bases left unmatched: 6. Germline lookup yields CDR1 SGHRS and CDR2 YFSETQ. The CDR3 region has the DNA TGCGCCAGCAGCTTGGATAGGACTAGTCGCAATGAGCAGTTCTTC. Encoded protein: CASSLDRTSRNEQFF. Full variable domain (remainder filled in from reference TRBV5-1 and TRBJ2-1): KAGVTQTPRYLIKTRGQQVTLSCSPISGHRSVSWYQQTPGQGLQFLFEYFSETQRNKGNFPGRFSGRQFSNSRSEMNVSTLELGDSALYLCASSLDRTSRNEQFFGPGTRLTVL.

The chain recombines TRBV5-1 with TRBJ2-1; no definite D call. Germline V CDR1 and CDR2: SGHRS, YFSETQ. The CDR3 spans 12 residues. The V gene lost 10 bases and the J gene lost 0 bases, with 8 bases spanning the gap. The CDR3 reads CASRSSYNEQFF. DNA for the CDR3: TGCGCCTCCAGGAGCTCCTACAATGAGCAGTTCTTC.

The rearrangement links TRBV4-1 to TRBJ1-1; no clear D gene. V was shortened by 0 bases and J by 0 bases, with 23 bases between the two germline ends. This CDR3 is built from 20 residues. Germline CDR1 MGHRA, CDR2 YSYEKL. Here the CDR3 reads CASSQDIKQPSPSMNTEAFF. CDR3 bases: TGCGCCAGCAGCCAAGATATTAAGCAGCCATCACCGTCCATGAACACTGAAGCTTTCTTT.

CDR3 DNA sequence: TGTGCCAGTAGGGACAGGGGGCAGGTTTATGGCTACACCTTC. This codes for CASRDRGQVYGYTF. The V and J genes are TRBV19 and TRBJ1-2, with 11 nucleotides matching TRBD1. Germline assignment: CDR1 LNHDA and CDR2 SQIVND (reference sequence). After removal of 6 bases from V and 5 bases from J, the junction contained 5 bases not matched to a gene. The CDR3 sequence is 14 residues long.

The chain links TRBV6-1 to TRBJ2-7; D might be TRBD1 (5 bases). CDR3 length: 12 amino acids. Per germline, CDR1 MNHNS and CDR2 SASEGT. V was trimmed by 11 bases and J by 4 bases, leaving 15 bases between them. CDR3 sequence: CAGSRTPYEQYF. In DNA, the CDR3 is TGTGCCGGATCACGGACACCGTACGAGCAGTACTTC.

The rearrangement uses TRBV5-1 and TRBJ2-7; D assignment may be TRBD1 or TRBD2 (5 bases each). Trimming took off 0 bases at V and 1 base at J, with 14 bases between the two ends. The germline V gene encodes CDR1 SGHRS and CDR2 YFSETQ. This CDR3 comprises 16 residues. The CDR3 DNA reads TGCGCCAGCAGCTTGGCGCCCGGGACGGAGTCCTACGAGCAGTACTTC. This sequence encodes CASSLAPGTESYEQYF.

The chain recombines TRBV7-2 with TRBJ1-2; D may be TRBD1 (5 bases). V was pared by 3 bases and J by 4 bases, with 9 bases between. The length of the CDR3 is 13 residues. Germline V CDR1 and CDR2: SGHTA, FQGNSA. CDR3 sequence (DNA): TGTGCCAGCAGCTTGGGGGGTAGCTATGGCTACACCTTC. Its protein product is CASSLGGSYGYTF. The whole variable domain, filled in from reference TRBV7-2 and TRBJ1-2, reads GAGVSQSPSNKVTEKGKDVELRCDPISGHTALYWYRQSLGQGLEFLIYFQGNSAPDKSGLPSDRFSAERTGGSVSTLTIQRTQQEDSAVYLCASSLGGSYGYTFGSGTRLTVV.

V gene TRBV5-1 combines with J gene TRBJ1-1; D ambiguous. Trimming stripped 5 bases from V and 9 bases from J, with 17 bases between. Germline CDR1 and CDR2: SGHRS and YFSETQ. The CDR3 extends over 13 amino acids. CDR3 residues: CASRSDTFKKAFF. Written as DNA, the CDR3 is TGCGCCAGCAGGTCCGACACGTTCAAAAAAGCTTTCTTT.

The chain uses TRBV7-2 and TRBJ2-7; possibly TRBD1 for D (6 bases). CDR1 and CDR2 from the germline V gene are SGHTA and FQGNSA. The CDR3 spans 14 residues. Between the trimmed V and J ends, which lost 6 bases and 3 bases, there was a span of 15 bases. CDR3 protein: CASSSRTDNYEQYF. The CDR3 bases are TGTGCCAGCAGTTCCAGGACAGACAACTACGAGCAGTACTTC.

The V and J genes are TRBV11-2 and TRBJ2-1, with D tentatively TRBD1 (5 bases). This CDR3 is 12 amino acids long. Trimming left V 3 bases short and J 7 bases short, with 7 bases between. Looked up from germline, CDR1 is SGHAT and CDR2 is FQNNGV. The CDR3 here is CASSFRVNEQFF. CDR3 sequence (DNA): TGTGCCAGCAGCTTCAGGGTAAATGAGCAGTTCTTC.

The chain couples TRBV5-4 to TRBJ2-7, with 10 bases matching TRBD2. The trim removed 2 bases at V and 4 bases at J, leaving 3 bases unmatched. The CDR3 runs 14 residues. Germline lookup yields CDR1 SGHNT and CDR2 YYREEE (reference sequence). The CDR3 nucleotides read TGTGCCAGCAGCTTTAGCGGGAGGTCTTACGAGCAGTACTTC. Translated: CASSFSGRSYEQYF.

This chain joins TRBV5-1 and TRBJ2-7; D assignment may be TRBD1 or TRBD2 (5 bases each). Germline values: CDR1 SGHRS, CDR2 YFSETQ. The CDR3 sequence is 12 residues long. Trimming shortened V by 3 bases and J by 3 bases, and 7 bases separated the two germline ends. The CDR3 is CASSWDGYEQYF. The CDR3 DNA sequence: TGCGCCAGCAGCTGGGACGGCTACGAGCAGTACTTC. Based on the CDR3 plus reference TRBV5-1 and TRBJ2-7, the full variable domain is KAGVTQTPRYLIKTRGQQVTLSCSPISGHRSVSWYQQTPGQGLQFLFEYFSETQRNKGNFPGRFSGRQFSNSRSEMNVSTLELGDSALYLCASSWDGYEQYFGPGTRLTVT.

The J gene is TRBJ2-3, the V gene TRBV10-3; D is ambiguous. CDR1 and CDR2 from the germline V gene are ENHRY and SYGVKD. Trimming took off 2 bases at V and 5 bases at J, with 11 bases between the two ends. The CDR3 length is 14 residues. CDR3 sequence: CAISEPLVVDTQYF. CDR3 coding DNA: TGTGCCATCAGTGAGCCCCTAGTGGTAGATACGCAGTATTTT.

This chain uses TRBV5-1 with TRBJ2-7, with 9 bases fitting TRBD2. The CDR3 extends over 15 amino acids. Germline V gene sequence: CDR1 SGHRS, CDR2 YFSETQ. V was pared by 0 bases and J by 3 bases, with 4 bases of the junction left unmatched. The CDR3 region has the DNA TGCGCCAGCAGCTTGGGTGGTAGCGGGGGCTACGAGCAGTACTTC. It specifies CASSLGGSGGYEQYF.

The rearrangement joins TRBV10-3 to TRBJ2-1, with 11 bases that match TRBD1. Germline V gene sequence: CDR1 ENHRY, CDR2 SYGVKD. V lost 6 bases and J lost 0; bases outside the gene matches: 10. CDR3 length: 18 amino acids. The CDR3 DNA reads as TGTGCCATCAGGCCGGGACAGGGGGTTTCGAGCTCCTACAATGAGCAGTTCTTC. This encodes CAIRPGQGVSSSYNEQFF.